A selection of T cell receptor beta chains follows, all from one sample in a study of spatial heterogeneity in lung cancer. From the 5' RACE reads, TCRdb called clonotypes with MiXCR, one entry per CDR3 protein. The sample lists 45,000 to 65,000 distinct CDR3 sequences; 6.5% to 7.5% were seen once. Here the sequenced sample was PBMCs, taken at follow-up. The receptors stem from a female donor with early-stage non-small cell lung cancer. Both conserved end residues are part of each CDR3. Each record gives: clone size, J gene, D gene, V gene, CDR3 protein, CDR3 DNA. A D gene is named only where the DNA matches it firmly. Not every row has a clone size; where given, it reads once, few, many or a size class.

size: many
J: TRBJ1-1
D: .
V: TRBV12-3/TRBV12-4
CDR3: CASSADGFNTEAFF
DNA: TGTGCCAGCAGTGCGGACGGATTTAACACTGAAGCTTTCTTT

size: many
J: TRBJ1-2
D: .
V: TRBV24-1
CDR3: CATSEPGRGYTF
DNA: TGTGCCACCAGTGAACCCGGGCGCGGCTACACCTTC

size: few
J: TRBJ2-7
D: TRBD2
V: TRBV5-1
CDR3: CASSLATSGGTYEQYF
DNA: TGCGCCAGCAGCTTGGCCACTAGCGGGGGCACCTACGAGCAGTACTTC

size: .
J: TRBJ1-5
D: .
V: TRBV28
CDR3: CASSTPSQNQPQHF
DNA: TGTGCCAGCAGTACCCCTTCGCAGAATCAGCCCCAGCATTTT

size: many
J: TRBJ2-2
D: .
V: TRBV11-3
CDR3: CASSLVTPSHTGELFF
DNA: TGTGCCAGCAGCTTAGTTACCCCCAGTCACACCGGGGAGCTGTTTTTT

size: many
J: TRBJ1-2
D: .
V: TRBV20-1
CDR3: CSARRGDYGYTF
DNA: TGCAGTGCTAGACGGGGTGACTATGGCTACACCTTC

size: many
J: TRBJ2-4
D: TRBD2
V: TRBV12-3/TRBV12-4
CDR3: CASSLFALAAKNIQYF
DNA: TGTGCCAGCAGTTTATTTGCACTAGCGGCCAAAAACATTCAGTACTTC

size: many
J: TRBJ2-4
D: .
V: TRBV12-3/TRBV12-4
CDR3: CASSWEGQLLAKNIQYF
DNA: TGTGCCAGCAGCTGGGAGGGACAGCTACTAGCCAAAAACATTCAGTACTTC

size: many
J: TRBJ2-3
D: TRBD2
V: TRBV20-1
CDR3: CSADGGAGTDTQYF
DNA: TGCAGTGCCGACGGGGGGGCCGGTACAGATACGCAGTATTTT

size: many
J: TRBJ1-2
D: TRBD1
V: TRBV10-3
CDR3: CATEAGQGSGYTF
DNA: TGTGCCACAGAAGCGGGACAGGGGTCTGGCTACACCTTC

size: .
J: TRBJ2-7
D: TRBD1
V: TRBV7-3
CDR3: CASSQNPGTGPYEQYF
DNA: TGTGCCAGCAGCCAGAACCCCGGGACAGGCCCCTACGAGCAGTACTTC

size: many
J: TRBJ1-1
D: .
V: TRBV20-1
CDR3: CSAYRLLNTEAFF
DNA: TGCAGTGCCTACAGGCTTTTGAACACTGAAGCTTTCTTT

size: .
J: TRBJ2-1
D: TRBD2
V: TRBV5-1
CDR3: CASSPLGSGGAPGTYNEQFF
DNA: TGCGCCAGCAGCCCTCTGGGTAGCGGGGGCGCCCCGGGGACGTACAATGAGCAGTTCTTC

size: .
J: TRBJ1-1
D: .
V: TRBV29-1
CDR3: CSVGGANTEAFF
DNA: TGCAGCGTGGGGGGGGCGAACACTGAAGCTTTCTTT

size: many
J: TRBJ1-1
D: .
V: TRBV12-3/TRBV12-4
CDR3: CASSSHRDIGTEAFF
DNA: TGTGCCAGCAGTTCACACAGGGATATCGGCACTGAAGCTTTCTTT

size: few
J: TRBJ2-5
D: .
V: TRBV7-2
CDR3: CVSSKTGTLQETQYF
DNA: TGTGTCAGCAGCAAAACCGGGACTCTCCAAGAGACCCAGTACTTC

size: few
J: TRBJ2-1
D: .
V: TRBV7-2
CDR3: CASSPRSGLRNEQFF
DNA: TGTGCCAGCAGCCCAAGGTCAGGGCTGCGCAATGAGCAGTTCTTC

size: many
J: TRBJ2-5
D: .
V: TRBV7-9
CDR3: CASSLAQGPETQYF
DNA: TGTGCCAGCAGCTTAGCGCAGGGGCCCGAGACCCAGTACTTC

size: .
J: TRBJ2-5
D: TRBD1
V: TRBV11-2
CDR3: CASSLHTGGSSETQYF
DNA: TGTGCCAGCAGCTTACATACAGGGGGCTCGTCTGAGACCCAGTACTTC

size: .
J: TRBJ1-1
D: .
V: TRBV28
CDR3: CASMTPTRGFTEAFF
DNA: TGTGCCAGCATGACTCCGACCCGCGGGTTCACTGAAGCTTTCTTT

size: .
J: TRBJ2-3
D: .
V: TRBV12-3/TRBV12-4
CDR3: CASGLGDTQYF
DNA: TGTGCCAGCGGCTTGGGGGATACGCAGTATTTT

size: many
J: TRBJ2-7
D: TRBD1
V: TRBV7-8
CDR3: CASSLAGTGVYEQYF
DNA: TGTGCCAGCAGCTTAGCCGGGACAGGAGTCTACGAGCAGTACTTC

size: .
J: TRBJ2-5
D: .
V: TRBV6-2/TRBV6-3
CDR3: CASSYSTKGETQYF
DNA: TGTGCCAGCAGTTACTCGACGAAGGGAGAGACCCAGTACTTC

size: .
J: TRBJ1-2
D: .
V: TRBV29-1
CDR3: CSVEDLGSTYGYTF
DNA: TGCAGCGTTGAAGATCTTGGCAGTACCTATGGCTACACCTTC

size: many
J: TRBJ2-1
D: TRBD1
V: TRBV12-3/TRBV12-4
CDR3: CASSRAGGPYNEQFF
DNA: TGTGCCAGCAGCCGCGCAGGGGGCCCCTACAATGAGCAGTTCTTC

size: many
J: TRBJ2-3
D: .
V: TRBV29-1
CDR3: CSVVGGTDTQYF
DNA: TGCAGCGTTGTGGGGGGCACAGATACGCAGTATTTT

size: few
J: TRBJ1-1
D: .
V: TRBV6-1
CDR3: CASSSGLNTEAFF
DNA: TGTGCCAGCAGTTCAGGGTTGAACACTGAAGCTTTCTTT

size: many
J: TRBJ2-5
D: TRBD2
V: TRBV7-8
CDR3: CASSLVPRQSGGQETQYF
DNA: TGTGCCAGCAGTTTGGTTCCCCGGCAAAGCGGGGGTCAAGAGACCCAGTACTTC

size: few
J: TRBJ1-5
D: .
V: TRBV7-2
CDR3: CASSSLQGQLYSNQPQHF
DNA: TGTGCCAGCAGCTCTTTACAAGGACAGCTTTATAGCAATCAGCCCCAGCATTTT

size: many
J: TRBJ2-1
D: .
V: TRBV2
CDR3: CASSDLGSYNEQFF
DNA: TGTGCCAGCAGTGACCTAGGCTCCTACAATGAGCAGTTCTTC

size: many
J: TRBJ1-2
D: .
V: TRBV29-1
CDR3: CSVGPDILNYGYTF
DNA: TGCAGCGTTGGGCCCGACATACTTAACTATGGCTACACCTTC

size: many
J: TRBJ2-7
D: .
V: TRBV21-1
CDR3: CASPFGGGLHEQYF
DNA: TGTGCCAGCCCCTTTGGGGGGGGCCTTCACGAGCAGTACTTC

size: few
J: TRBJ2-5
D: .
V: TRBV25-1
CDR3: CASIRPGGAETQYF
DNA: TGTGCCAGCATCCGCCCGGGGGGCGCAGAGACCCAGTACTTC

size: few
J: TRBJ2-5
D: .
V: TRBV30
CDR3: CAWSPGQETQYF
DNA: TGTGCCTGGAGTCCGGGCCAAGAGACCCAGTACTTC

size: .
J: TRBJ1-4
D: TRBD1
V: TRBV7-9
CDR3: CASSPGQGPNEKLFF
DNA: TGTGCCAGCAGCCCCGGACAGGGGCCTAATGAAAAACTGTTTTTT

size: many
J: TRBJ1-1
D: .
V: TRBV13
CDR3: CASSLGTRVVAEAFF
DNA: TGTGCCAGCAGCTTAGGGACCAGGGTTGTTGCTGAAGCTTTCTTT

size: few
J: TRBJ2-7
D: TRBD1
V: TRBV6-5
CDR3: CASSPTGTGVGEQYF
DNA: TGTGCCAGCAGCCCAACCGGGACAGGGGTCGGGGAGCAGTACTTC

size: many
J: TRBJ1-5
D: .
V: TRBV5-1
CDR3: CASSSGDSNQPQHF
DNA: TGCGCCAGCAGCTCAGGCGATAGCAATCAGCCCCAGCATTTT

size: few
J: TRBJ2-3
D: TRBD2
V: TRBV19
CDR3: CASTPGGAADTQYF
DNA: TGTGCCAGTACCCCGGGGGGAGCTGCAGATACGCAGTATTTT

size: many
J: TRBJ2-3
D: .
V: TRBV5-1
CDR3: CASSLGQATDTQYF
DNA: TGCGCCAGCAGCTTGGGACAGGCCACAGATACGCAGTATTTT

size: .
J: TRBJ2-2
D: TRBD2
V: TRBV11-2
CDR3: CASSPNKWGGWNTGELFF
DNA: TGTGCCAGCAGCCCAAACAAATGGGGGGGATGGAACACCGGGGAGCTGTTTTTT

size: .
J: TRBJ2-7
D: .
V: TRBV18
CDR3: CASSPVPYEQYF
DNA: TGTGCCAGCTCACCAGTACCCTACGAGCAGTACTTC

size: many
J: TRBJ2-1
D: .
V: TRBV2
CDR3: CASSEWSNEQFF
DNA: TGTGCCAGCAGTGAATGGAGCAATGAGCAGTTCTTC

size: many
J: TRBJ2-3
D: .
V: TRBV20-1
CDR3: CSARLVGLNTQYF
DNA: TGCAGTGCTAGATTGGTGGGCCTCAATACGCAGTATTTT

size: many
J: TRBJ1-1
D: .
V: TRBV5-4
CDR3: CASSFFQVNTEAFF
DNA: TGTGCCAGCAGCTTCTTTCAGGTGAACACTGAAGCTTTCTTT

size: .
J: TRBJ2-1
D: .
V: TRBV15
CDR3: CATSRDPGTAYNEQFF
DNA: TGTGCCACCAGCAGAGATCCGGGTACAGCCTACAATGAGCAGTTCTTC

size: many
J: TRBJ1-2
D: TRBD1
V: TRBV6-5
CDR3: CASSPDRVQSYGYTF
DNA: TGTGCCAGCAGCCCGGACAGGGTTCAGTCCTATGGCTACACCTTC

size: many
J: TRBJ1-6
D: TRBD1
V: TRBV6-6
CDR3: CASSYSWEPGGRPIYSPLHF
DNA: TGTGCCAGCAGTTACTCGTGGGAGCCAGGGGGCAGGCCCATATACTCACCCCTCCACTTT

size: many
J: TRBJ2-7
D: TRBD1
V: TRBV20-1
CDR3: CSASNRDRGTREQYF
DNA: TGCAGTGCTTCTAACCGGGACAGGGGGACTCGGGAGCAGTACTTC

size: many
J: TRBJ2-2
D: .
V: TRBV6-5
CDR3: CASYTGTGELFF
DNA: TGTGCCAGTTACACCGGCACCGGGGAGCTGTTTTTT

size: many
J: TRBJ2-4
D: .
V: TRBV19
CDR3: CATTQGGAKNIQYF
DNA: TGTGCCACTACTCAGGGGGGAGCCAAAAACATTCAGTACTTC

size: many
J: TRBJ2-3
D: TRBD2
V: TRBV2
CDR3: CASSNLAGGTDTQYF
DNA: TGTGCCAGCAGTAACCTAGCGGGGGGCACAGATACGCAGTATTTT

size: .
J: TRBJ1-2
D: .
V: TRBV5-4
CDR3: CASSQKGQTYGYTF
DNA: TGTGCCAGCAGCCAGAAAGGACAGACATATGGCTACACCTTC

size: many
J: TRBJ2-1
D: TRBD1
V: TRBV5-1
CDR3: CASSLGQGDEQFF
DNA: TGCGCCAGCAGCTTGGGACAGGGTGATGAGCAGTTCTTC

size: few
J: TRBJ2-3
D: .
V: TRBV28
CDR3: CASSLGRVADTQYF
DNA: TGTGCCAGCAGTTTGGGCAGGGTAGCAGATACGCAGTATTTT